The clone carrying this T cell receptor beta chain was seen many times. Its specificity is unknown. The TCR beta CDR3 regions underwent amplification using RNA transcripts as the source. TCR CDR3 underwent first-round RT-PCR with the HTBI primer set. MiXCR, applied by TCRdb to the multiplex PCR reads, yields one record per CDR3 protein. Of 270,000 or so distinct CDR3 sequences listed, 13% to 15% are singletons. These patients, aged 18 to 65, had recently diagnosed hyperthyroidism lasting under 2 months. Any patient presenting with uncontrolled infection, other autoimmune disease, pregnancy or lactation was left out. This entry is derived from a study of T cells in Graves' hyperthyroidism and ophthalmopathy. Study results and limitations: Also found in blood were most expanded thyroid clonotypes above 0.001.

The germline V gene has CDR1 GTSNPN and CDR2 SVGIG (reference sequence). Losses at the gene ends were 0 bases for V and 9 bases for J; bases not matched to a gene: 15. The CDR3 length is 18 residues. Sequenced: blood. This TCR came from a woman in her forties or fifties with Graves' hyperthyroidism that later progressed to Graves' ophthalmopathy. The V and J genes are TRBV30 and TRBJ2-1, with TRBD2 matching 12 bases. This chain's CDR3 is CAWSVGLAGGFGKTEQFF. For the CDR3, the DNA is TGTGCCTGGAGTGTAGGGCTAGCGGGAGGGTTCGGGAAAACTGAGCAGTTCTTC.